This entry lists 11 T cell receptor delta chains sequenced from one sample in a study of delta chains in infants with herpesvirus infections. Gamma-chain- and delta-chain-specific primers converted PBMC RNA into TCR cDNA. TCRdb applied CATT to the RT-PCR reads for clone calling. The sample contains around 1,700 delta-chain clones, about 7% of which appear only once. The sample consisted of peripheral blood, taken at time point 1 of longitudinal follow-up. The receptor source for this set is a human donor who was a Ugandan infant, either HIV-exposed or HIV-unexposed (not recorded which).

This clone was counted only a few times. CDR3 sequence: CALGETLTTDKLIF. CDR3 nucleotides: TGTGCTCTTGGGGAAACCCTGACCACCGATAAACTCATCTTT. This rearrangement joins TRDV1 to TRDJ1; D is unresolved. The germline CDR1 and CDR2 sequences are TSWWSYY and QGS. This CDR3 has 14 residues. V was trimmed by 2 bases and J by 1 base, leaving 8 bases between them.

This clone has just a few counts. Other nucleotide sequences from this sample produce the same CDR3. The CDR3 DNA follows: TGTGCTCTTGGGGAACTCCACCCCCGCTTCTACTGGGGGACTCAGACCCGGAACACCGATAAACTCATCTTT. This gives the protein CALGELHPRFYWGTQTRNTDKLIF. The chain has TRDV1 and TRDJ1; TRDD3 matches at 9 bases. Germline V gives CDR1 TSWWSYY, CDR2 QGS. Losses at the gene ends were 0 bases for V and 0 bases for J; bases not matched to a gene: 26. The CDR3 covers 24 residues.

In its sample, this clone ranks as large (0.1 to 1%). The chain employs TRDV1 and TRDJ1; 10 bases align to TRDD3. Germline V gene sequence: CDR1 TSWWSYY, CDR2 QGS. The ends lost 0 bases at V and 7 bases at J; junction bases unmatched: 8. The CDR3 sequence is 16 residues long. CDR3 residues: CALGELRPWGITKLIF. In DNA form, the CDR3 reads TGTGCTCTTGGGGAACTTCGGCCCTGGGGGATAACTAAACTCATCTTT.

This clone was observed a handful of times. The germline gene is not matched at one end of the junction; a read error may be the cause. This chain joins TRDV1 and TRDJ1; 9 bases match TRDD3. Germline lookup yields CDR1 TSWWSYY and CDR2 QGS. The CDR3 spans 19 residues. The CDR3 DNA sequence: TGTGCTCTTGGGAAACTGGCAGGAGGGGATACGTTATACACCGATAAACTCATCTTT. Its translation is CALGKLAGGDTLYTDKLIF.

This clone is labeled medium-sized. CDR3 protein: CALGTIPNWGFLNSSWDTRQMFF. The CDR3, as DNA: TGTGCTCTTGGGACCATTCCTAACTGGGGATTCCTGAACAGCTCCTGGGACACCCGACAGATGTTTTTC. V usage is TRDV1 and J usage is TRDJ3, with D possibly being TRDD3 (7 bases). Germline values: CDR1 TSWWSYY, CDR2 QGS. The CDR3 has 23 residues. Trimming removed 5 bases at V and 0 bases at J, with 29 bases between.

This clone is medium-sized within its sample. The CDR3 sequence: CAASAGGIRRQYTDKLIF. CDR3 DNA: TGTGCAGCAAGCGCGGGAGGGATACGCCGACAGTACACCGATAAACTCATCTTT. The V call is TRAV29/DV5, the J call TRDJ1; 8 bases are shared with TRDD3. The CDR3 consists of 18 residues. The germline CDR1 and CDR2 sequences are NSMFDY and ISSIKDK. V gave up 0 bases and J gave up 0 bases; unmatched junction bases: 13.

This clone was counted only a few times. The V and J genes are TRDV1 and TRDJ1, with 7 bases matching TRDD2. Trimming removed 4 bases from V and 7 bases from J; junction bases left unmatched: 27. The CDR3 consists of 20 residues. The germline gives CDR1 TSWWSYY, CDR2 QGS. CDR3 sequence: CALGVLAIPTFEAYAVKLIF. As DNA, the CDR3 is TGTGCTCTTGGGGTTCTGGCTATTCCTACGTTCGAGGCTTACGCCGTTAAACTCATCTTT.

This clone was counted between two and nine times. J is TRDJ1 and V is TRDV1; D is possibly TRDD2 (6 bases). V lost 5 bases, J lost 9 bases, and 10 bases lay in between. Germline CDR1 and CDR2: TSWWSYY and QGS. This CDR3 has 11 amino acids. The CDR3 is CALGNPFQLIF. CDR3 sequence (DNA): TGTGCTCTTGGGAACCCCTTCCAACTCATCTTT.

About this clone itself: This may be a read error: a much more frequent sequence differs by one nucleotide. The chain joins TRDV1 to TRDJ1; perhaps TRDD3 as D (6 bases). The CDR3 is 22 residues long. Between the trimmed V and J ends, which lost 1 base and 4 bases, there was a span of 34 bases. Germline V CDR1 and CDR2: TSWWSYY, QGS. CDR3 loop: CALGEQRAPRATYPGDYDKLIF. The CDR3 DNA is TGTGCTCTTGGGGAACAGAGGGCACCTCGAGCTACGTACCCTGGGGATTACGATAAACTCATCTTT.

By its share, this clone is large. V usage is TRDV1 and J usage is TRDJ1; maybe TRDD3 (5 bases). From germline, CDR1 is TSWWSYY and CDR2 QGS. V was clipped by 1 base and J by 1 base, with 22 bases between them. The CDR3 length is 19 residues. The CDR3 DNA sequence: TGTGCTCTTGGGGAACGCGCCGCCCGTACTGGACCCCGCACCGATAAACTCATCTTT. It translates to CALGERAARTGPRTDKLIF.

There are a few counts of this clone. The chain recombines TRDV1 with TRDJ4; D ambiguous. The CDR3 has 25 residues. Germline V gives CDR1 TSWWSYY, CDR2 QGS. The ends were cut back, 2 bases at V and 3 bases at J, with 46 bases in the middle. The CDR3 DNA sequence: TGTGCTCTTGGGGAAAGGTCGCCCACTCCTCCTCTATCTGTTCAGAGCACGTTGAATTCTGGACCCCTGATCTTT. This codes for CALGERSPTPPLSVQSTLNSGPLIF.